A selection of T cell receptor beta chains follows, all from one sample in a study of shared clonotypes between healthy human individuals. This table comes from immunoSEQ multiplex PCR, and its TCRdb copy is limited to in-frame clones, with some not included. The table records about 340,000 clones, 73% of them present only once. The material sequenced was memory CD4+ T cells sorted from blood. The source is a young man in good health. Each CDR3 is given with its conserved first and last residue. Each record gives: D gene, V gene, clone size, J gene, CDR3 protein, CDR3 DNA. D genes are given only for firm matches. Size tells how often a clone was seen (once, few, many) or the class of an expanded clone, and some rows leave it out.

NA,TRBV9,NA,TRBJ2-5,CASSAPGARAQYF,TGTGCCAGCAGCGCACCGGGGGCCCGGGCCCAGTACTTC
NA,TRBV5-1,few,TRBJ2-7,CASSLMAGSSYEQYF,TGCGCCAGCAGCTTGATGGCAGGGTCATCCTACGAGCAGTACTTC
NA,TRBV2,NA,TRBJ1-4,CASSEQDEKLFF,TGTGCCAGCAGTGAACAAGATGAAAAACTGTTTTTT
TRBD2,TRBV5-1,NA,TRBJ2-3,CASSLLFGLAGRTDTQYF,TGCGCCAGCAGCTTGCTATTTGGGCTAGCGGGCCGCACAGATACGCAGTATTTT
NA,TRBV6-1,NA,TRBJ2-7,CATFTALLPYEQYF,TGTGCCACTTTCACGGCCCTCCTCCCCTACGAGCAGTACTTC
NA,TRBV11-2,once,TRBJ2-1,CASTPGSVLDEQFF,TGTGCCAGCACCCCGGGGAGCGTTCTAGACGAGCAGTTCTTC
NA,TRBV29-1,NA,TRBJ2-1,CSVDNEEGPGLSYNEQFF,TGCAGCGTTGATAATGAAGAGGGCCCGGGGCTCTCCTACAATGAGCAGTTCTTC
TRBD2,TRBV5-4,NA,TRBJ2-3,CASSLKAGLAVSTDTQYF,TGTGCCAGCAGCTTGAAGGCCGGACTAGCCGTTAGCACAGATACGCAGTATTTT
NA,TRBV6-6,once,TRBJ1-2,CASSPAGFYGYTF,TGTGCCAGCAGCCCTGCTGGTTTCTATGGCTACACCTTC
NA,TRBV10-1,NA,TRBJ2-3,CASGGPGEGTDTQYF,TGCGCCAGCGGGGGCCCGGGAGAAGGCACAGATACGCAGTATTTT
NA,TRBV5-1,NA,TRBJ2-3,CASSTPSTDTQYF,TGCGCCAGCAGTACGCCATCCACAGATACGCAGTATTTT